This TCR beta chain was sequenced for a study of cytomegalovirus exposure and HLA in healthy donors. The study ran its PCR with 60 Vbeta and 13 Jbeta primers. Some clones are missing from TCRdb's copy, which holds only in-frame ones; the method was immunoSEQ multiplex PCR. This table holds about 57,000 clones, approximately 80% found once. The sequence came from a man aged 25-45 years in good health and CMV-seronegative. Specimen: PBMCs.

The CDR3 region is CASSSHGTGDGNEQYF. The CDR3 DNA follows: TGTGCCAGCAGCTCGCACGGGACAGGGGACGGGAACGAGCAGTACTTC. The chain employs TRBV13 and TRBJ2-7; 10 bases fit TRBD1. Germline-derived CDR1 and CDR2 are PRHDT and FYEKMQ (reference sequence). The CDR3 has 16 residues. With V trimmed by 4 bases and J by 5 bases, 11 bases remained unmatched. Full variable domain (missing parts from reference TRBV13 and TRBJ2-7): AAGVIQSPRHLIKEKRETATLKCYPIPRHDTVYWYQQGPGQDPQFLISFYEKMQSDKGSIPDRFSAQQFSDYHSELNMSSLELGDSALYFCASSSHGTGDGNEQYFGPGTRLTVT.